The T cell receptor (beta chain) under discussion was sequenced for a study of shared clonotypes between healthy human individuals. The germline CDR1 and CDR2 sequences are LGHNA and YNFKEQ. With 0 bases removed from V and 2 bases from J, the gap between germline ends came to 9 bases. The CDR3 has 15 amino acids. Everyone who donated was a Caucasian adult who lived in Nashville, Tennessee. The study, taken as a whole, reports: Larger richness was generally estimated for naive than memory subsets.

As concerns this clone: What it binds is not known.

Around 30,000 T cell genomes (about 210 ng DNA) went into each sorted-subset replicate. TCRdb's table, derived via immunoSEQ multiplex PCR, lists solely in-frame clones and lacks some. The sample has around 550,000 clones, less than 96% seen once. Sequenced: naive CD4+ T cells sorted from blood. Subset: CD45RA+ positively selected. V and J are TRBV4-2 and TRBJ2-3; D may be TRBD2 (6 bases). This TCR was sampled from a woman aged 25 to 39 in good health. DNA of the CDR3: TGTGCCAGCAGCCAAGATAGGCGGGACACAGATACGCAGTATTTT. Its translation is CASSQDRRDTDTQYF.